The sequence of this TCR beta chain was determined in a study of cytomegalovirus exposure and HLA in healthy donors. The PCR ran on 60 Vbeta and 13 Jbeta primers. The repertoire was sequenced with immunoSEQ multiplex PCR; TCRdb's copy has only in-frame clones and lacks some. The table records roughly 130,000 clones, around two thirds of them present only once. The germline CDR1 and CDR2 sequences are LNHDA and SQIVND (reference sequence). CDR3 size: 11 residues. Details on this clone: One junction end does not reproduce the germline sequence, and a read error may be involved.

The clonotype was recovered from a male donor in good health and CMV-seronegative. The chain employs TRBV19 and TRBJ2-7; D is unclear. The sequenced material came from PBMCs. Here the CDR3 reads CASSLPYEQYF. The CDR3 DNA reads as TGTGCAAGTAGTCTCCCCTACGAGCAGTACTTC.